The subject of this entry is one T cell receptor beta chain. The method was immunoSEQ multiplex PCR; TCRdb's version includes in-frame clones alone and lacks a portion of them. The sample holds 46,000 or so clones, over 60% seen once. This CDR3 contains 14 residues. Germline CDR1 and CDR2: SGDLS and YYNGEE. Trimming cost V 0 bases and J 7 bases, with 10 bases left between them. This sample is drawn from a study of OX40 agonist ivuxolimab in advanced cancers. The specimen was CD4+ or CD8+ T cells sorted from blood, collected in a trial of the OX40 agonist ivuxolimab. The rearrangement uses TRBV9 and TRBJ1-4, with D possibly matching TRBD1 (5 bases). This clonotype originated in an adult with an advanced solid tumor such as melanoma, head and neck, liver or kidney cancer. For the CDR3, the DNA is TGTGCCAGCAGCGTAGGGGTTGGGGGTGAAAAACTGTTTTTT. This codes for CASSVGVGGEKLFF.